Included here is one T cell receptor (beta chain) sequence, with context. This clone was recorded a few times. Its antigen is not yet known. No quality values exist for individual bases; no much larger clone is one base distant. The germline V gene yields MNHEY for CDR1 and SVGAGI for CDR2. The germline ends are 14 bases apart after V is trimmed by 5 bases and J by 4 bases. The CDR3 starts with the cysteine, ends with the phenylalanine, and has 14 residues. Just the 42-base CDR3 DNA is kept, in frame starting at base 1. The cohort was made up of approximately 670 healthy bone marrow donors. At the time of sampling, all cohort members were nominally healthy, though unrecorded immune exposures were likely present. The donor was CMV seronegative and belonged to the group of around 400 seronegative cohort members. A peripheral blood sample was provided by each donor, and peripheral blood mononuclear cells were used for TCR beta sequencing. The Qiagen DNeasy Blood Extraction Kit was used to extract genomic DNA from the blood cell samples.

The source of the sample is a study of cytomegalovirus exposure and HLA in healthy donors (dated by TCRdb to about 2017). With respect to the entire study: In an earlier analysis of fewer than 750 of the donors, around 300 Gb of sequence data and 95 million to 130 million unique TCR beta sequences from about 180 million T cells were reported. Donor age, sex, ethnicity and CMV serostatus were compiled alongside the repertoire data. An early release that covered some 640 HLA-typed donors contained around 300 gigabases of sequencing data and tens of millions of unique TCR sequences. On average, roughly 250,000 unique TCR beta nucleotide sequences were sequenced per donor among several hundred genotyped donors of the cohort, with about 19% of those sequences being non-productive. The study aimed to test whether cataloging public T cell receptors could reveal signatures of past pathogen exposure. Among the roughly 390 genotyped donors, around 81% belonged to the genetic ancestry cluster associated with self-reported Caucasian donors. A later genetic analysis used genome-wide SNP genotypes for about 55% of the 666 donors, treating that subset as a discovery cohort. Rather than using new phenotypic data, the later analysis identified candidate immune exposures from TCR beta sequences and from how often those sequences occurred across donors. The number of donors typed differed by locus, with about 629-630 for A, B, C, DRB1 and DQB1, approximately 500 for DQA1, about 610 for DPA1, and around 430 for DPB1. To predict cytomegalovirus infection status, the study brought together high-throughput TCR immunosequencing, statistical association of individual TCRs with disease status, and machine learning. In addition to the first cohort of 666 subjects, a separate validation cohort of under 150 different subjects was used. An earlier analysis of 587 of the donors applied high-throughput TCR beta sequencing to assess whether each TCR beta V gene segment acted as functional or pseudogenic. Every repertoire in the discovery cohort had been generated on one and the same sequencing platform. Using immunosequencing, the study profiled T cell repertoires from roughly 650 subjects and related those repertoires to cytomegalovirus serostatus. Class I and class II HLA loci were covered by the typing at four-digit resolution. To study patterns of TCR occurrence, a later analysis re-analyzed previously published TCR beta repertoires from just over 650 donors and added high-resolution HLA genotyping. Several DR-DQ haplotypes were treated as single units for association and clustering because of strong linkage in the cohort.

What the study reported, not specific to this receptor: Broadly in line with IMGT annotations, most TCR beta V segments showed up in productive rearrangements about 87% or about 30% of the time in an earlier analysis of approximately 640 of the donors. In a later analysis, most CMV-associated TCR beta chains were found to appear HLA-restricted, with HLA associations seemingly driven largely by CMV exposure. Because HLA typing was unavailable for some donors at each locus, only the typed subset was used in association tests. Because the 87-base-pair reads could not distinguish some IMGT-functional V segments, including TRBV6-2 and TRBV6-3, those segments were excluded. The sequencing pipeline was judged likely to have produced a cluster of highly shared sequence variants as a technical artifact. A few of the identified cytomegalovirus-associated TCR beta chains were confirmed in vitro to be specific for cytomegalovirus antigens. Assigning TCR associations to individual alleles was difficult when HLA alleles, especially DR and DQ, strongly co-occurred. According to a later genetic analysis, donors in an Asian-associated ancestry cluster had fewer N-insertions in productive TCRs than the roughly 670-donor mean. According to a later analysis, parvovirus B19, influenza, CMV and Epstein-Barr virus appeared linked to several top co-occurrence clusters. In a later analysis, the rate of TCR association differed among HLA loci, with DRB1 alleles having the most associated TCRs and HLA-C alleles having the fewest. The study gave a list of under 200 TCR beta chains associated with cytomegalovirus. Because counts were too low, seventeen rarely observed V segments, including chromosome 9 orphons, were excluded from the earlier analysis of roughly 580 of the donors. A further reported finding was that TCR beta sequences accurately predicted the HLA-A and HLA-B alleles for most subjects in the first cohort. Compared with equally common non-associated chains, HLA-associated TCR beta chains in a later analysis were more clonally expanded and had lower generation probabilities. The authors suggested that the approach could potentially be extended to other disease states and immunological phenotypes. Cytomegalovirus status was reported to be diagnosed by the classifier with high specificity and sensitivity in both the original and validation cohorts. At a false discovery rate of 0.05, a later analysis linked roughly 17,000 TCR beta sequences to specific HLA alleles. Roughly uniform sequencing depth across donors was assumed in presence/absence analyses, although this assumption may not hold. The only immune exposure information available for the cohort was CMV serostatus. In a later genetic analysis, a missense DCLRE1C variant was associated with V-gene and J-gene trimming of TCR beta chains, and the association was replicated in an independent cohort. Across donors, most TCR sequences were observed very rarely, whereas some public TCRs were present in many individuals. Correlated functional status among segregating V segments might be attributable to linkage disequilibrium, but an unknown experimental factor could not be ruled out. The cohort was sequenced for TCR beta chains only, and without alpha or paired-chain data the features that could be detected were limited.

The method was the immunoSEQ multiplex PCR assay. For the multiplex PCR, a mixture combining 60 forward primers for TCR Vbeta segments and 13 reverse primers for TCR Jbeta segments was used. Amplification of the CDR3 region of rearranged TCR beta genes was performed with a multiplex PCR assay on genomic DNA. The Illumina HiSeq System was used to sequence the amplified TCR beta libraries as 87-base-pair reads. As for the authors' bioinformatics: A later analysis counted 75 million to 100 million unique TCR beta chains across the roughly 700 repertoires, and some 12 million of these chains were shared by at least two donors. To remove PCR and sequencing errors, raw reads were error-corrected and collapsed into unique sequences using a nearest-neighbor algorithm that merged closely related sequences. To assign V, D and J gene segments, CDR3 sequences were aligned to IMGT reference sequences. Each retained sequence needed at least a six-nucleotide match to both a V gene segment and a J gene segment. Rearrangements were called productive when the CDR3 lacked stop codons and stayed in frame with V and J; all others were non-productive. Following IMGT convention, CDR3 was defined as the stretch from the second conserved V-encoded cysteine to the conserved J-encoded phenylalanine. The earlier analysis of approximately 590 of the donors excluded any sequence lacking an unambiguous match to a single V gene segment. In an earlier analysis of roughly 500 of the donors, V segments were called functional above 56.7% productive rearrangements and were called segregating when the between-donor standard deviation exceeded 5%. A statistical classification framework was developed to diagnose cytomegalovirus status using the catalog of TCR beta chain sequences. V and J gene assignment, in a later analysis, came from comparing TCR nucleotide sequences with IMGT/GENE-DB human TR gene sequences. In a later analysis, CDR3 sequences and most-parsimonious VDJ recombination scenarios were assigned using the TCRdist pipeline. A later analysis defined each TCR beta chain by its CDR3 amino acid sequence plus V-gene family, and excluded reads lacking a unique V-gene family. A later analysis removed 600 or so highly shared, low-generation-probability nucleotide sequences to deal with suspected cross-contamination and a sequencing artifact. A later analysis calculated a clonal expansion index for each public chain from normalized within-repertoire ranks of inferred template counts. A later analysis computed generation probabilities with a VDJ recombination model fitted to out-of-frame rearrangements, and checked the results against IGoR. Hypergeometric tests were used in a later analysis to score TCR-TCR, TCR-HLA and TCR-CMV co-occurrence, with a repertoire-size bias correction applied to the TCR pairs. A later analysis estimated false discovery rates by permuting HLA or CMV assignments 20 times. In a later analysis, co-occurring TCRs were grouped using DBSCAN, and TCRdist sequence similarity was added for clustering within HLA-allele-positive subsets. Repertoires with fewer than 30,000 or more than 120,000 public chains, plus five repertoires with anomalous nucleotide sharing, were excluded from co-occurrence clustering. TCRdb took over this immuneACCESS table, retaining in-frame rearrangements with V and J assigned. Such tables are incomplete; in checked studies, under half of the missing clones stem from an unresolved V gene, and the remainder is unexplained. The V and J calls and clone size come from that table; D and trimming were worked out from the DNA. The sample table records roughly 120,000 clones; 82% of these occur just once. The top ten hold roughly 2.6% of the sample.

The receptor was isolated from a young woman in good health and CMV-seronegative. This receptor chain uses TRBV6-5 and TRBJ1-2, with no reliable assignment of the D segment. Sequences were obtained from PBMCs. In nucleotides, the sequence is TGTGCCAGCAGTCCATTGACGGGGATCTATGGCTACACCTTC. This encodes CASSPLTGIYGYTF.